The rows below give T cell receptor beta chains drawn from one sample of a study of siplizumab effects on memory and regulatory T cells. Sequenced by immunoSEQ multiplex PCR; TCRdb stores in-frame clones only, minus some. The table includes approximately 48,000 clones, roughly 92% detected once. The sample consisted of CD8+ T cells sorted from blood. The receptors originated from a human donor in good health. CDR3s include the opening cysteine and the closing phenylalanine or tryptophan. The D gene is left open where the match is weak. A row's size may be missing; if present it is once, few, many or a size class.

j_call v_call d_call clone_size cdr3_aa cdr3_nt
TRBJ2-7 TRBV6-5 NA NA CASSLGSREQYF TGTGCCAGCTCTTTGGGTTCCCGCGAGCAGTACTTC
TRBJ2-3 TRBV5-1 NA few CASSLEGVSDTQYF TGTGCCAGCAGCTTGGAGGGAGTGTCAGATACGCAGTATTTT
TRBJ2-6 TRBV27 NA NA CASSLGISGANVLTF TGTGCCAGCAGTTTGGGGATCTCTGGGGCCAACGTCCTGACTTTC
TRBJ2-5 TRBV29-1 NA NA CSVAAVDFGETQYF TGCAGCGTTGCGGCAGTGGATTTTGGAGAGACCCAGTACTTC
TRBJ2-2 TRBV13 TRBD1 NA CASRREGTGGTGELFF TGTGCCAGCAGACGAGAAGGGACAGGGGGAACCGGGGAGCTGTTTTTT
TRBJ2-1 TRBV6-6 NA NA CASNNYNEQFF TGTGCCAGCAATAACTACAATGAGCAGTTCTTC
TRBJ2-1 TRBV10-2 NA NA CATVGNEQFF TGCGCCACCGTAGGGAATGAGCAGTTCTTC
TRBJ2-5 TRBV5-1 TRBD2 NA CASSLLVIGTSGKETQYF TGCGCCAGCAGCTTACTTGTCATAGGGACTAGCGGGAAAGAGACCCAGTACTTC
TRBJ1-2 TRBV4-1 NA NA CASSQEWGDKIHGYTF TGCGCCAGCAGCCAAGAATGGGGGGACAAGATACATGGCTACACCTTC
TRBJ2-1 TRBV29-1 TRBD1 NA CSVDDLGTGLNEQFF TGCAGCGTTGATGATTTGGGGACAGGGCTCAATGAGCAGTTCTTC
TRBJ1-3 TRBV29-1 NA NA CSVEDHPGEFPGNTIYF TGCAGCGTTGAAGATCATCCAGGGGAATTCCCTGGAAACACCATATATTTT
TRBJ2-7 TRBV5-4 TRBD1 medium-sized CASSSRGQGNYEQYF TGTGCCAGCAGCTCACGGGGACAGGGGAACTACGAGCAGTACTTC
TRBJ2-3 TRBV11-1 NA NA CASSLVSGDTQYF TGTGCCAGCAGCTTAGTGTCTGGGGATACGCAGTATTTT
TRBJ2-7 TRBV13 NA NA CASSLAGELTYEQYF TGTGCCAGCAGCTTAGCAGGGGAACTGACCTACGAGCAGTACTTC
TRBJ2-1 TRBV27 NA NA CASSFGGPYNEQFF TGTGCCAGCAGCTTCGGAGGGCCCTACAATGAGCAGTTCTTC
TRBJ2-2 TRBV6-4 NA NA CASSDSSGLGELFF TGTGCCAGCAGTGACTCGTCAGGTCTCGGGGAGCTGTTTTTT
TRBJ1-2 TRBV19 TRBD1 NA CALATGPGGYTF TGTGCCTTGGCGACAGGGCCCGGCGGCTACACCTTC
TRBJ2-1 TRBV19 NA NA CASSMGPSGDEQFF TGTGCCAGTAGTATGGGACCCAGTGGGGATGAGCAGTTCTTC
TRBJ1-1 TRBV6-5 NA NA CASSYADPTENTEAFF TGTGCCAGCAGTTACGCGGACCCGACAGAGAACACTGAAGCTTTCTTT
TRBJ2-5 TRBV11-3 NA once CASSLTKGGTQYF TGTGCCAGCAGCCTAACCAAGGGGGGGACCCAGTACTTC
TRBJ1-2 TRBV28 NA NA CASSLSRVYGYTF TGTGCCAGCAGTTTATCCAGGGTCTATGGCTACACCTTC
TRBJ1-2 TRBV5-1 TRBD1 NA CASSPVTGNYGYTF TGCGCCAGCAGCCCCGTGACAGGGAACTATGGCTACACCTTC
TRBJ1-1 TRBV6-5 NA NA CASSVGTKAFF TGTGCCAGCAGTGTAGGTACTAAAGCTTTCTTT
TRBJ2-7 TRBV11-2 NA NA CASSLLHGSYEQYF TGTGCCAGCAGCCTACTGCACGGCTCCTACGAGCAGTACTTC
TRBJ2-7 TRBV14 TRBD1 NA CASSQGDSTYEQYF TGTGCCAGCAGCCAAGGGGACAGCACCTACGAGCAGTACTTC
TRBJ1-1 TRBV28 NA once CASSLLNTEAFF TGTGCCAGCAGTTTACTGAACACTGAAGCTTTCTTT
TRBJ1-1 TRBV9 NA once CASSVSHGGSEAFF TGTGCCAGCAGCGTGAGCCATGGGGGGTCTGAAGCTTTCTTT
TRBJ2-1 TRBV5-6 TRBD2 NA CASSLGASGTYNEQFF TGTGCCAGCAGCTTGGGGGCTAGCGGGACCTACAATGAGCAGTTCTTC
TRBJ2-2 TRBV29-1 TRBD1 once CSGRTGEGGELFF TGCAGCGGGAGGACAGGGGAGGGCGGGGAGCTGTTTTTT
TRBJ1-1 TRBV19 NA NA CASSIDYETDEAFF TGTGCCAGTAGTATAGATTACGAGACAGATGAAGCTTTCTTT
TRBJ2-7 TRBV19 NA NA CASSWRRGSYEQYF TGTGCCAGTAGTTGGAGGAGGGGCTCCTACGAGCAGTACTTC